This T cell receptor beta chain was sequenced during a study of lymphopenia after photon versus proton radiotherapy. Regarding the study as a whole: After the lymphocyte nadir, photon-treated repertoires showed oligoclonal expansion, especially of CD8+ Temra cells. Under photons, naive T cells and diversity fell while effector/memory populations rose.

A few counts support this clone. Its antigen is currently unknown. Method: immunoSEQ multiplex PCR; TCRdb's copy keeps in-frame clones and lacks some. Of under 80,000 clones listed, approximately 86% are singletons. The CDR3 covers 14 residues. V lost 5 bases to trimming and J lost 2 bases; unmatched junction nucleotides: 3. The germline CDR1 and CDR2 sequences are SGHTA and FQGNSA. V is TRBV7-2 and J is TRBJ1-3; TRBD1 matches at 7 bases. The sequences come from peripheral blood, collected from a patient treated with photon-based radiotherapy. This TCR came from a man aged 35-49 years with gastric cancer. The CDR3 nucleotides read TGTGCCAGCAGCATCCAGGGGGCTGGAAACACCATATATTTT. Protein product: CASSIQGAGNTIYF.